The 28 T cell receptor beta chains below all came from one sample that was sequenced in a study of beta chain features in type 1 diabetes. General study points: Shorter TCRB CDR3s, moderately but significantly so, marked every one of the four CD4+ subsets in Type 1 diabetes patients.

The entirety of the isolated RNA underwent reverse transcription, so expressed TCRB transcripts were sequenced. The method was immunoSEQ multiplex PCR; TCRdb's version includes in-frame clones alone and lacks a portion of them. The data contain almost 350,000 clones, about a tenth of them singletons. Their antigens are not known. The sample was central memory CD4+ T cells from blood. These receptors were obtained from a man between 25 and 39 years old with type 1 diabetes.

This clone was counted ten times or more. The chain joins TRBV9 to TRBJ2-1; D is ambiguous. The CDR3 sequence is 14 residues long. Trimming removed 0 bases at V and 7 bases at J, with 11 bases between. Looked up from germline, CDR1 is SGDLS and CDR2 is YYNGEE. The DNA for the CDR3 is TGTGCCAGCAGCGTAGGGCTCGACGTTAATGAGCAGTTCTTC. Residues: CASSVGLDVNEQFF.

The chain has TRBV4-3 and TRBJ2-1; D uncertain. The V end was cut by 0 bases, the J end by 3 bases, with 6 bases between. The germline V gene encodes CDR1 LGHNA and CDR2 YSLEER. CDR3 length equals 14 residues. The CDR3 is CASSQDKGYNEQFF. CDR3 sequence (DNA): TGCGCCAGCAGCCAAGATAAGGGCTACAATGAGCAGTTCTTC.

This clone was detected many times. The rearrangement uses TRBV2 and TRBJ2-1; the D gene could be TRBD1 or TRBD2 (5 bases each). CDR1 is SNHLY and CDR2 is FYNNEI in the germline V gene. The CDR3 is 14 amino acids. The V end lost 0 bases, the J end lost 15 bases, and 18 bases lay between the germline ends. The CDR3 spells CASSEAGRRSLAFF. The DNA for the CDR3 is TGTGCCAGCAGTGAAGCGGGGCGGAGGAGTTTGGCGTTCTTC. Filled out from reference TRBV2 and TRBJ2-1, the complete variable domain reads EPEVTQTPSHQVTQMGQEVILRCVPISNHLYFYWYRQILGQKVEFLVSFYNNEISEKSEIFDDQFSVERPDGSNFTLKIRSTKLEDSAMYFCASSEAGRRSLAFFGPGTRLTVL.

V gene TRBV2 combines with J gene TRBJ1-5, with TRBD1 as a possible D gene (5 bases). CDR1 is SNHLY, CDR2 FYNNEI, per germline. This CDR3 has 14 residues. Trimming cost V 7 bases and J 0 bases, with 10 bases left between them. The CDR3 DNA sequence: TGTGCCAGCACCCCGGGGGATAGCAATCAGCCCCAGCATTTT. This encodes CASTPGDSNQPQHF.

This rearrangement joins TRBV11-2 to TRBJ2-3; 7 positions match TRBD1. Germline CDR1 is SGHAT and CDR2 is FQNNGV. J lost 4 bases, V lost 4 bases, and 8 bases had no gene match. The CDR3 is 15 residues long. CDR3 loop: CASSWAQGVADTQYF. The CDR3 DNA reads TGTGCCAGCAGCTGGGCGCAGGGGGTGGCAGATACGCAGTATTTT.

In its sample, this clone was seen a few times. This chain uses TRBV20-1 with TRBJ2-3, with D unclear. The CDR3 spans 11 residues. The germline CDR1 and CDR2 sequences are DFQATT and SNEGSKA (reference sequence). CDR3 in DNA: TGCAGCGCATTTCGCACAGATACGCAGTATTTT. The encoded protein is CSAFRTDTQYF.

This clone was counted between two and nine times. The chain has TRBV5-1 and TRBJ2-3, with 7 bases that match TRBD1. The CDR3 has 16 residues. Germline V gene sequence: CDR1 SGHRS, CDR2 YFSETQ. V lost 4 bases, J lost 2 bases, and 10 bases stayed unmatched. The CDR3 DNA sequence: TGCGCCAGCAGCCTAACTCAGACAGGGTCCACAGATACGCAGTATTTT. It codes for CASSLTQTGSTDTQYF.

This clone was detected a few times. The chain recombines TRBV10-2 with TRBJ2-5, with D perhaps matching TRBD2 (5 bases). Germline CDR1 and CDR2: WSHSY and SAAADI. This CDR3 region has 11 residues. Trimming removed 3 bases from V and 13 bases from J, with 12 bases in between. The CDR3: CASSELSGLYF. The CDR3 DNA is TGCGCCAGCAGTGAATTGTCGGGGTTGTACTTC.

The rearrangement joins TRBV9 to TRBJ1-4; TRBD1 might be the D (5 bases). The CDR3 is 15 residues long. Trimming removed 0 bases from V and 6 bases from J, with 12 bases in between. Germline V gene sequence: CDR1 SGDLS, CDR2 YYNGEE. CDR3 nucleotides: TGTGCCAGCAGCGTAGTGGGGCTTAGGGATGAAAAACTGTTTTTT. Protein sequence: CASSVVGLRDEKLFF.

The gene calls are TRBV18 and TRBJ2-2; D call uncertain. This CDR3 spans 18 amino acids. The V gene's germline CDR1 is KGHSH and CDR2 LQKENI. V lost 2 bases and J lost 0, with 16 bases in between. CDR3 amino acids: CASSPLIGDSSNTGELFF. The DNA for the CDR3 is TGTGCCAGCTCACCATTAATTGGGGATTCCTCGAACACCGGGGAGCTGTTTTTT. The full variable domain, with the rest looked up from reference TRBV18 and TRBJ2-2, is NAGVMQNPRHLVRRRGQEARLRCSPMKGHSHVYWYRQLPEEGLKFMVYLQKENIIDESGMPKERFSAEFPKEGPSILRIQQVVRGDSAAYFCASSPLIGDSSNTGELFFGEGSRLTVL.

V usage is TRBV29-1 and J usage is TRBJ1-3, with 9 bases matching TRBD1. Trimming removed 7 bases from V and 1 base from J; junction bases left unmatched: 20. From germline, CDR1 is SQVTM and CDR2 ANQGSEA. The CDR3 loop spans 19 amino acids. Written as DNA, the CDR3 is TGCAGCGCAGCGAAGCCGGGACAGGGCTACGTAGATTCTGGAAACACCATATATTTT. This codes for CSAAKPGQGYVDSGNTIYF.

This clone was found a few times. This chain connects TRBV11-2 to TRBJ2-5; 7 positions agree with TRBD1. Losses at the gene ends were 3 bases for V and 3 bases for J; bases not matched to a gene: 10. The germline V gene has CDR1 SGHAT and CDR2 FQNNGV. This CDR3 is built from 16 residues. The CDR3 loop is CASSLGQSGPEETQYF. The DNA of the CDR3 is TGTGCCAGCAGCTTGGGACAGTCCGGTCCCGAAGAGACCCAGTACTTC.

This chain joins TRBV29-1 and TRBJ1-2; D gene ambiguous. The germline V and J ends were trimmed by 4 bases and 8 bases, with 14 bases remaining between them. The CDR3 totals 12 residues. Germline assignment: CDR1 SQVTM and CDR2 ANQGSEA. In nucleotides, the CDR3 is TGCAGCGTTGGTTCGGTTGGTGGCGGCTACACCTTC. Protein product: CSVGSVGGGYTF.

This clone turned up a few times. The rearrangement uses TRBV9 and TRBJ2-5; the D is unclear. This CDR3 is 13 amino acids long. The V end was cut by 1 base, the J end by 5 bases, with 9 bases between. CDR1 SGDLS and CDR2 YYNGEE come from the germline V gene. This chain's CDR3 is CASSVQSAETQYF. The CDR3 DNA follows: TGTGCCAGCAGCGTACAATCAGCGGAGACCCAGTACTTC.

This clone was seen a few times. This rearrangement joins TRBV9 to TRBJ2-5, with D possibly TRBD2 on 5 matching bases. Germline lookup yields CDR1 SGDLS and CDR2 YYNGEE. This CDR3 is built from 15 residues. Trimming cost V 0 bases and J 4 bases, with 13 bases left between them. CDR3 sequence: CASSVATARGETQYF. CDR3 sequence (DNA): TGTGCCAGCAGCGTAGCGACTGCCCGGGGAGAGACCCAGTACTTC.

This clone occurred a few times. The chain is built from TRBV6-6 and TRBJ1-1, with D perhaps matching TRBD1 (5 bases). CDR1 and CDR2 from the germline V gene are MNHNY and SVGAGI (reference sequence). V was trimmed by 4 bases and J by 3 bases, leaving 15 bases between them. The CDR3 is 15 residues long. The CDR3 region has the DNA TGTGCCAGCAGTTTGGAGGGAGGAGGGGACACTGAAGCTTTCTTT. This gives the protein CASSLEGGGDTEAFF.

The chain couples TRBV5-6 to TRBJ2-7; no clear D gene. Germline CDR1 reads SGHDT; CDR2 reads YYEEEE. This CDR3 spans 11 amino acids. V was trimmed by 4 bases and J by 5 bases, leaving 7 bases between them. CDR3 in DNA: TGTGCCAGCAGCCTTAAGGACGAGCAGTACTTC. Translation gives CASSLKDEQYF.

V gene TRBV27 combines with J gene TRBJ1-2; no firm D call. In germline, CDR1 is MNHEY, CDR2 SMNVEV (reference sequence). The germline V and J ends were trimmed by 5 bases and 5 bases, with 15 bases remaining between them. The CDR3 contains 14 residues. CDR3 DNA: TGTGCCAGCAGTACGGTGAACCCCTTTTATGGCTACACCTTC. It encodes CASSTVNPFYGYTF.

This clone was seen a few times. The chain couples TRBV19 to TRBJ2-2, with D perhaps matching TRBD1 (5 bases). Germline CDR1 is LNHDA and CDR2 is SQIVND (reference sequence). Trimming left V 3 bases short and J 6 bases short, with 17 bases between. The CDR3 runs to 16 residues. The CDR3 region is CASSIGAHIGAGELFF. The CDR3 region has the DNA TGTGCCAGTAGTATTGGGGCCCATATCGGAGCCGGGGAGCTGTTTTTT.

The rearrangement joins TRBV7-8 to TRBJ1-5; D not certain. The CDR3 spans 13 residues. The V end lost 6 bases, the J end lost 0 bases, and 6 bases lay between the germline ends. CDR1 is SGHVS, CDR2 FQNEAQ, per germline. The CDR3 nucleotides read TGTGCCAGCAGTCGATATAGCAATCAGCCCCAGCATTTT. Encoded protein: CASSRYSNQPQHF.

The sample holds a few counts of this clone. V usage is TRBV10-3 and J usage is TRBJ2-5; D gene unclear. Trimming pared 3 bases from V and 5 bases from J, leaving 4 bases between. Germline CDR1 ENHRY, CDR2 SYGVKD. This CDR3 has 11 residues. CDR3 amino acids: CAISDGETQYF. For the CDR3, the DNA is TGTGCCATCAGTGACGGGGAGACCCAGTACTTC.

This chain links TRBV5-5 with TRBJ2-2, with D perhaps matching TRBD1 (5 bases). Germline V CDR1 and CDR2: SGHKS, YYEKEE (reference sequence). The CDR3 consists of 13 residues. Deletions cut 2 bases from V and 6 bases from J, with 8 bases between. CDR3 nucleotides: TGTGCCAGCAGCTTCTGGGGCCCCGGGGAGCTGTTTTTT. It translates to CASSFWGPGELFF.

This clone was observed a few times. The chain carries TRBV4-3 and TRBJ2-7, with 11 nucleotides matching TRBD1. V gave up 3 bases and J gave up 7 bases; unmatched junction bases: 8. The CDR3 is 15 residues long. Germline V CDR1 and CDR2: LGHNA, YSLEER. This chain's CDR3 is CASSQEGTGGWEQYF. The DNA for the CDR3 is TGCGCCAGCAGCCAGGAAGGGACAGGGGGTTGGGAGCAGTACTTC.

This clone turned up a few times. The chain links TRBV28 to TRBJ1-2; maybe TRBD1 (6 bases). CDR1 is MDHEN and CDR2 is SYDVKM in the germline V gene. This CDR3 is built from 15 residues. The V gene lost 8 bases and the J gene lost 1 base, with 17 bases spanning the gap. The CDR3 bases are TGTGCCAGCTGTCAGGGGCTGAGCTTTAACTATGGCTACACCTTC. It specifies CASCQGLSFNYGYTF.

The J gene is TRBJ1-1, the V gene TRBV4-1, with D hard to call. The germline CDR1 and CDR2 sequences are MGHRA and YSYEKL. This CDR3 is built from 15 residues. Trimming left V 0 bases short and J 5 bases short, with 13 bases between. The CDR3 DNA reads as TGCGCCAGCAGCCAAGAAGCGGCCTCGTTGACTGAAGCTTTCTTT. Amino acids: CASSQEAASLTEAFF.

This clone has more than one count but fewer than ten. V usage is TRBV6-5 and J usage is TRBJ1-2; weak D call: TRBD1 (6 bases). The V end lost 4 bases, the J end lost 9 bases, and 15 bases lay between the germline ends. In germline, CDR1 is MNHEY, CDR2 SVGAGI. This CDR3 region has 13 residues. The CDR3 loop reads CASSSQGDYRYTF. The CDR3 bases are TGTGCCAGCAGTTCACAGGGTGATTATCGCTACACCTTC.

The chain recombines TRBV18 with TRBJ2-1, with no clear D. V lost 8 bases and J lost 5, with 16 bases in between. CDR3 length: 14 amino acids. Germline assignment: CDR1 KGHSH and CDR2 LQKENI. The CDR3: CASRSSDRNNEQFF. The DNA of the CDR3 is TGTGCCAGCCGGAGCAGCGATAGAAACAATGAGCAGTTCTTC. The full variable domain, with the rest looked up from reference TRBV18 and TRBJ2-1, is NAGVMQNPRHLVRRRGQEARLRCSPMKGHSHVYWYRQLPEEGLKFMVYLQKENIIDESGMPKERFSAEFPKEGPSILRIQQVVRGDSAAYFCASRSSDRNNEQFFGPGTRLTVL.

The rearrangement links TRBV7-2 to TRBJ1-5; D not certain. The CDR3 sequence is 13 residues long. Trimming removed 5 bases at V and 0 bases at J, with 5 bases between. CDR1 is SGHTA, CDR2 FQGNSA, per germline. The CDR3 loop is CASSRYSNQPQHF. DNA for the CDR3: TGTGCCAGCAGCCGTTATAGCAATCAGCCCCAGCATTTT.